This T cell receptor beta chain was captured in a study of T cell changes during pregnancy in multiple sclerosis. V lost 3 bases, J lost 4 bases, and 9 bases lay in between. Germline CDR1 reads PRHDT; CDR2 reads FYEKMQ (reference sequence). CDR3 size: 13 residues. The protocol was immunoSEQ multiplex PCR, while the TCRdb copy is restricted to in-frame clones and leaves out a portion. This table has approximately 12,000 clones, almost 90% appearing once. The specimen comprised CD8+ T cells from peripheral blood mononuclear cells, sampled after pregnancy. This chain joins TRBV13 and TRBJ1-1, with a weak D call TRBD1 (6 bases). This sequence was found in a female donor in good health, enrolled as a control in a pregnancy study. The CDR3 loop reads CASSFGGPTEAFF. In nucleotides, the CDR3 is TGTGCCAGCAGCTTTGGGGGCCCCACTGAAGCTTTCTTT.